Each of the 32 T cell receptor beta chains below was sequenced from the same sample in a study of CD8+CD57+ T cells in acquired aplastic anemia. CDR3 and TCR beta VDJ profiling relied on a genomic DNA template. TCRdb ran MiXCR on the reads and lists one entry per CDR3 protein. The sample holds about 110,000 distinct CDR3 sequences, roughly 51% seen once. The specimen was sorted CD4+, CD8+, or CD8+CD57+ T cells (not recorded which) from PBMCs. These TCRs come from a human donor in good health, serving as a control.

V and J are TRBV7-3 and TRBJ2-1, with 10 bases aligning to TRBD2. Germline trimming cut 2 bases from V and 4 bases from J; bases unmatched to any gene: 5. CDR1 is SGHTA, CDR2 FQGTGA, per germline. This CDR3 has 16 residues. CDR3 sequence: CASSLVLAGGYNEQFF. CDR3 in DNA: TGTGCCAGCAGCTTAGTCTTAGCGGGGGGTTACAATGAGCAGTTCTTC. Filled out from reference TRBV7-3 and TRBJ2-1, the complete variable domain reads GAGVSQTPSNKVTEKGKYVELRCDPISGHTALYWYRQSLGQGPEFLIYFQGTGAADDSGLPNDRFFAVRPEGSVSTLKIQRTERGDSAVYLCASSLVLAGGYNEQFFGPGTRLTVL.

Details on this clonotype: With a much larger clone just one base away, this may be a read error. Without the conserved terminal phenylalanine or tryptophan, this CDR3 likely stems from a read error. The chain has TRBV2 and TRBJ1-5, with D uncertain. Germline V lookup: CDR1 SNHLY, CDR2 FYNNEI. V was pared by 5 bases and J by 7 bases, with 12 bases between. This CDR3 spans 13 amino acids. The CDR3 spells CASSLWGNQPQHS. The CDR3 DNA is TGTGCCAGCAGTTTGTGGGGAAACCAGCCCCAGCATTCT.

By sample share, this clonotype is medium-sized (0.01 to 0.1%). This chain links TRBV29-1 with TRBJ1-2; 10 nucleotides agree with TRBD1. The CDR3 is made up of 13 amino acids. The trim removed 3 bases at V and 6 bases at J, leaving 4 bases unmatched. Germline lookup yields CDR1 SQVTM and CDR2 ANQGSEA. DNA for the CDR3: TGCAGCGTTGATGAGGACAGGGGGAATGGCTACACCTTC. It translates to CSVDEDRGNGYTF.

The rearrangement joins TRBV15 to TRBJ2-3; 7 bases match TRBD1. Per the germline V gene, CDR1 is LNHNV and CDR2 is YYDKDF (reference sequence). The CDR3 spans 13 residues. The V segment lost 5 bases and the J segment 9 bases; nucleotides outside the gene matches: 8. The CDR3 protein is CATSDRQGRTQYF. The CDR3 DNA follows: TGTGCCACCAGCGACCGACAGGGTCGGACGCAGTATTTT.

This clonotype was counted a few times. The chain uses TRBV7-2 and TRBJ1-4, with D unresolved. V lost 1 base to trimming and J lost 0 bases, with 3 bases between them. Germline values: CDR1 SGHTA, CDR2 FQGNSA. CDR3 length: 14 amino acids. CDR3 DNA: TGTGCCAGCAGCTTAGTCTCAACTAATGAAAAACTGTTTTTT. Translating gives CASSLVSTNEKLFF.

The V and J genes are TRBV19 and TRBJ2-7; a possible D gene is TRBD2 (6 bases). Germline CDR1 and CDR2: LNHDA and SQIVND (reference sequence). The CDR3 is 13 residues long. V lost 0 bases to trimming and J lost 4 bases, with 7 bases between them. The CDR3 nucleotides read TGTGCCAGTAGTATAGAAGGGAGGTACGAGCAGTACTTC. This gives the protein CASSIEGRYEQYF.

This clonotype appeared a single time. V is TRBV15 and J is TRBJ1-6, with a possible D match to TRBD1 (5 bases). Germline CDR1 and CDR2: LNHNV and YYDKDF (reference sequence). This CDR3 comprises 14 residues. Between the trimmed V and J ends, which lost 5 bases and 5 bases, there was a span of 10 bases. CDR3 protein: CATSSEGNNSPLHF. CDR3 nucleotide sequence: TGTGCCACCAGCTCCGAGGGGAATAATTCACCCCTCCACTTT. Filled out from reference TRBV15 and TRBJ1-6, the complete variable domain reads DAMVIQNPRYQVTQFGKPVTLSCSQTLNHNVMYWYQQKSSQAPKLLFHYYDKDFNNEADTPDNFQSRRPNTSFCFLDIRSPGLGDTAMYLCATSSEGNNSPLHFGNGTRLTVT.

The chain combines TRBV15 with TRBJ2-7; the match to TRBD1 covers 7 bases. The CDR3 is 14 residues long. CDR1 is LNHNV, CDR2 YYDKDF, per germline (reference sequence). J gave up 3 bases and V 5 bases, and 7 bases lay outside the gene matches. CDR3 sequence: CATSPGTVVYEQYF. The CDR3 DNA is TGTGCCACCAGCCCCGGGACAGTTGTCTACGAGCAGTACTTC.

This clonotype has only a few counts. The chain couples TRBV18 to TRBJ1-5, with TRBD1 identical over 8 bases. The CDR3 extends over 13 amino acids. Per germline, CDR1 KGHSH and CDR2 LQKENI. The V segment lost 6 bases and the J segment 4 bases; nucleotides outside the gene matches: 2. Written as DNA, the CDR3 is TGTGCCAGCTCGACAGGGGAGAATCAGCCCCAGCATTTT. Translated, it gives CASSTGENQPQHF.

V is TRBV25-1 and J is TRBJ1-3; 7 positions agree with TRBD1. After removal of 0 bases from V and 0 bases from J, the junction contained 11 bases not matched to a gene. The CDR3 extends over 19 amino acids. Germline V gene lookup returns CDR1 MGHDK and CDR2 SYGVNS. In nucleotides, the CDR3 is TGTGCCAGCAGTGAATATACTGGGGACAGACTTCGCTCTGGAAACACCATATATTTT. As protein: CASSEYTGDRLRSGNTIYF.

V gene TRBV24-1 combines with J gene TRBJ2-5, with 13 bases fitting TRBD2. J was trimmed by 4 bases and V by 6 bases; bases with no gene match: 10. The CDR3 is made up of 17 amino acids. In germline, CDR1 is KGHDR, CDR2 SFDVKD. The CDR3 nucleotides read TGTGCCACCAGTCCCGGGACTAGCGGGGACATCACAGAGACCCAGTACTTC. Protein product: CATSPGTSGDITETQYF.

V is TRBV10-3 and J is TRBJ2-5; D possibly corresponds to TRBD2 (5 bases). Germline CDR1 ENHRY, CDR2 SYGVKD. CDR3 length: 13 amino acids. The ends were cut back, 4 bases at V and 5 bases at J, with 11 bases in the middle. The CDR3 DNA follows: TGTGCCATCAGTGGGACCGGCGGGGAGACCCAGTACTTC. It translates to CAISGTGGETQYF.

This chain links TRBV29-1 with TRBJ2-7, with 9 bases that match TRBD1. With V trimmed by 3 bases and J by 4 bases, 4 bases remained unmatched. This CDR3 has 13 residues. Germline V lookup: CDR1 SQVTM, CDR2 ANQGSEA. CDR3 in DNA: TGCAGCGTTGATCTGGGACAGGGTTACGAGCAGTACTTC. This sequence encodes CSVDLGQGYEQYF.

The CDR3 coding sequence is TGTGCCAGCAGAAAGACGGGACAGGGTTTGTATGGCTACACCTTC. Protein: CASRKTGQGLYGYTF. The chain joins TRBV2 to TRBJ1-2, with 9 bases that match TRBD1. Germline V gives CDR1 SNHLY, CDR2 FYNNEI. The CDR3 contains 15 residues. Trimming cost V 6 bases and J 5 bases; bases outside gene matches: 10.

The chain combines TRBV20-1 with TRBJ2-5; the D is unclear. V was trimmed by 3 bases and J by 4 bases, leaving 15 bases between them. This CDR3 has 14 residues. The germline gives CDR1 DFQATT, CDR2 SNEGSKA (reference sequence). CDR3 amino acids: CSASWPTSPETQYF. As DNA, the CDR3 is TGCAGTGCTAGTTGGCCGACTTCTCCAGAGACCCAGTACTTC.

In its sample, this clonotype was seen a few times. The CDR3 DNA sequence: TGTGCCACCAGTCAGGGAGGGTATAGCAATCAGCCCCAGCATTTT. It is translated as CATSQGGYSNQPQHF. V usage is TRBV24-1 and J usage is TRBJ1-5; weak D call: TRBD1 (5 bases). The length of the CDR3 is 15 residues. V dropped 6 bases and J dropped 0 bases, with 11 bases sitting between them. Germline CDR1 KGHDR, CDR2 SFDVKD.

Ten or more counts support this clonotype. The chain recombines TRBV9 with TRBJ2-1; perhaps TRBD1 as D (7 bases). The germline V gene has CDR1 SGDLS and CDR2 YYNGEE. Trimming pared 4 bases from V and 5 bases from J, leaving 25 bases between. The CDR3 has 18 amino acids. CDR3 nucleotides: TGTGCCAGCAGCCCGGAGGGACATTCCGGGACAGTTAACAATGAGCAGTTCTTC. Protein: CASSPEGHSGTVNNEQFF.

This clonotype was seen at least ten times. The V gene is TRBV6-1, the J gene TRBJ2-7, with TRBD2 matching over 14 bases. Losses at the gene ends were 3 bases for V and 6 bases for J; bases not matched to a gene: 7. CDR1 is MNHNS, CDR2 SASEGT, per germline. This CDR3 is 16 amino acids long. CDR3 coding DNA: TGTGCCAGCAGTGAGGTGGGACTAGCGGGGGACTCCGAGCAGTACTTC. This gives the protein CASSEVGLAGDSEQYF.

This rearrangement joins TRBV7-6 to TRBJ1-6; 9 bases agree with TRBD1. V lost 4 bases to trimming and J lost 9 bases; unmatched junction nucleotides: 4. CDR3 size: 14 residues. Germline V lookup: CDR1 SGHVS, CDR2 FNYEAQ. CDR3 DNA: TGTGCCAGCAGCTCGGACAGGGGACTTTCACCCCTCCACTTT. Translating gives CASSSDRGLSPLHF.

This chain connects TRBV12-3 or TRBV12-4 to TRBJ2-1, with D uncertain. The CDR3 has 14 residues. Trimming took 7 bases from V and 14 from J, leaving 24 bases between them. DNA of the CDR3: TGTGCCAGCACCGAACTCTCGAAAGCCAGCCCTAAGTTCTTC. Translated, it gives CASTELSKASPKFF.

This clonotype has only one observation. The V call is TRBV25-1, the J call TRBJ2-7; D may correspond to TRBD1 or TRBD2 (7 bases each). The CDR3 extends over 16 amino acids. Trimming pared 6 bases from V and 4 bases from J, leaving 22 bases between. The germline CDR1 and CDR2 sequences are MGHDK and SYGVNS. CDR3 in amino acids: CASSQGERQGGYEQYF. CDR3 sequence (DNA): TGTGCCAGCAGCCAAGGAGAAAGACAGGGAGGGTACGAGCAGTACTTC.

The gene calls are TRBV2 and TRBJ2-1, with TRBD2 as a possible D gene (6 bases). V was pared by 6 bases and J by 12 bases, with 15 bases between. Germline CDR1 and CDR2: SNHLY and FYNNEI. The CDR3 is made up of 12 amino acids. CDR3 coding DNA: TGTGCCAGCAGGACGGACTGGGACTTGCAGTTCTTC. Protein: CASRTDWDLQFF.

V usage is TRBV6-1 and J usage is TRBJ2-7, with 10 bases matching TRBD1. Unmatched junction bases numbered 12, after V lost 6 bases and J lost 1 base. This CDR3 has 17 amino acids. CDR1 MNHNS and CDR2 SASEGT come from the germline V gene. The CDR3: CASSLQTGTGASYEQYF. CDR3 coding DNA: TGTGCCAGCAGCCTACAAACCGGGACAGGGGCATCCTACGAGCAGTACTTC.

This clonotype has at least ten counts. The rearrangement uses TRBV9 and TRBJ2-3; 9 nucleotides match TRBD2. Germline CDR1 SGDLS, CDR2 YYNGEE. The CDR3 runs 15 residues. The ends lost 0 bases at V and 4 bases at J; junction bases unmatched: 3. CDR3 coding DNA: TGTGCCAGCAGCGTAGCGGTAGCGGGGGCAGATACGCAGTATTTT. Its translation: CASSVAVAGADTQYF.

This rearrangement joins TRBV20-1 to TRBJ2-5; D remains ambiguous. This CDR3 region has 10 residues. The germline V and J ends were trimmed by 6 bases and 2 bases, with 4 bases remaining between them. Germline V gene sequence: CDR1 DFQATT, CDR2 SNEGSKA (reference sequence). CDR3 in DNA: TGCAGTGCCACTCAAGAGACCCAGTACTTC. This sequence encodes CSATQETQYF.

The chain links TRBV7-6 to TRBJ1-3, with 7 bases matching TRBD1. The CDR3 loop spans 14 amino acids. The junction had 5 bases not matched to a gene; V was cut back by 5 bases and J by 4 bases. CDR1 is SGHVS and CDR2 is FNYEAQ in the germline V gene. DNA of the CDR3: TGTGCCAGCAGCCCGACAGGGAAGGGAAACACCATATATTTT. Its protein product is CASSPTGKGNTIYF.

In its sample, this clonotype was seen a few times. The chain couples TRBV24-1 to TRBJ1-2; 7 nucleotides match TRBD1. Trimming at V came to 7 bases and at J to 8 bases, leaving 6 bases not matched to a gene. This CDR3 is 12 amino acids long. The germline gives CDR1 KGHDR, CDR2 SFDVKD. This CDR3 is CATSTTGQGYTF. The CDR3 DNA reads as TGTGCCACCAGCACGACAGGGCAAGGCTACACCTTC.

This clonotype was counted many times. The chain recombines TRBV5-5 with TRBJ2-5; no clear D gene. Between the trimmed V and J ends, which lost 5 bases and 5 bases, there was a span of 16 bases. This CDR3 region has 14 residues. CDR1 SGHKS and CDR2 YYEKEE come from the germline V gene (reference sequence). This chain's CDR3 is CASRSDRTRETQYF. The CDR3 DNA reads TGTGCCAGCAGATCGGACCGGACGCGCGAGACCCAGTACTTC.

The chain uses TRBV20-1 and TRBJ2-7; no firm D call. Between the trimmed V and J ends, which lost 3 bases and 1 base, there was a span of 1 base. Germline lookup yields CDR1 DFQATT and CDR2 SNEGSKA (reference sequence). The CDR3 covers 10 residues. CDR3 region: CSASSYEQYF. The CDR3 DNA reads TGCAGTGCTAGTTCCTACGAGCAGTACTTC.

This clonotype has just a few counts. With a much larger clone just one base away, this may be a read error. The V and J genes are TRBV10-1 and TRBJ1-4; 8 nucleotides align to TRBD1. The CDR3 is 21 residues long. Germline assignment: CDR1 WNHNN and CDR2 SYGVQD (reference sequence). The CDR3 DNA reads TGCGCCAGCAGTGAGAGTCAGTCCTTACAAATGTACAGGGGGACTAATGAAGAACTGTTTTTT. Translated: CASSESQSLQMYRGTNEELFF.

The chain is built from TRBV25-1 and TRBJ2-1, with a tentative D call TRBD2 (5 bases). Trimming removed 8 bases at V and 3 bases at J, with 14 bases between. Germline V gene lookup returns CDR1 MGHDK and CDR2 SYGVNS. The CDR3 is 14 residues long. The DNA for the CDR3 is TGTGCCAGCGGCTCGGGATCCCGCTACAATGAGCAGTTCTTC. Translated: CASGSGSRYNEQFF.

The CDR3: CASSSGGNSGTEAFF. In nucleotides, the CDR3 is TGTGCCAGCAGTTCAGGAGGGAATTCGGGGACTGAAGCTTTCTTT. The chain carries TRBV27 and TRBJ1-1, with unresolved D. Per the germline V gene, CDR1 is MNHEY and CDR2 is SMNVEV (reference sequence). This CDR3 is 15 amino acids long. Trimming pared 4 bases from V and 5 bases from J, leaving 17 bases between.